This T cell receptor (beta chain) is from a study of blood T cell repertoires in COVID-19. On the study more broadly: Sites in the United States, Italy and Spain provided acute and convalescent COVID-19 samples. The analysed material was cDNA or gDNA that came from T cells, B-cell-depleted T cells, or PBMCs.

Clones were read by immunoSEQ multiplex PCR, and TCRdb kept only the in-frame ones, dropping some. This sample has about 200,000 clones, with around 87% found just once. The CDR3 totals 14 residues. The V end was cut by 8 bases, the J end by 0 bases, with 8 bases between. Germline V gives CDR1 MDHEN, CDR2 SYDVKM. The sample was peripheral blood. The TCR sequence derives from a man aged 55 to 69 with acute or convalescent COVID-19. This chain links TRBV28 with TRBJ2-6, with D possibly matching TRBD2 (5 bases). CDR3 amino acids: CASLAHSGANVLTF. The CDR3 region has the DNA TGTGCCAGCCTAGCCCACTCTGGGGCCAACGTCCTGACTTTC. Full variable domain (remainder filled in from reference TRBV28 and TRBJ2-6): DVKVTQSSRYLVKRTGEKVFLECVQDMDHENMFWYRQDPGLGLRLIYFSYDVKMKEKGDIPEGYSVSREKKERFSLILESASTNQTSMYLCASLAHSGANVLTFGAGSRLTVL.